This T cell receptor (beta chain) comes out of a study of blood T cell repertoires in COVID-19. Study-wide background: Material from acute and convalescent COVID-19 was sourced from the United States, Italy and Spain.

The CDR3 is made up of 12 amino acids. The V end lost 5 bases, the J end lost 10 bases, and 12 bases lay between the germline ends. Per germline, CDR1 LGHNA and CDR2 YNFKEQ. The protocol was immunoSEQ multiplex PCR, while the TCRdb copy is restricted to in-frame clones and leaves out a portion. Here the sample spans 120,000 to 150,000 clones, around 87% being singletons. This clonotype was obtained from a human donor in a cohort sampled during active COVID-19. Sequencing was carried out using peripheral blood. The chain carries TRBV4-2 and TRBJ2-1; D is perhaps TRBD2 (5 bases). CDR3 sequence: CASSEGRGEQFF. DNA for the CDR3: TGTGCCAGCAGCGAAGGGCGCGGGGAGCAGTTCTTC.